The 28 T cell receptor beta chains below all came from one sample that was sequenced in a study of naive and memory T cell subsets. Two oligonucleotides, mixed equimolar, formed the beta constant-region primer covering TRBC1 and TRBC2. From the UMI-ligation and nested PCR reads, TCRdb called clonotypes with MiXCR, one entry per CDR3 protein. Here the sample spans 140,000 to 150,000 distinct CDR3 sequences, about a sixth being singletons. The material sequenced was naive CD4+ T cells from blood. These receptors all come from a human donor in good health.

The chain has TRBV7-9 and TRBJ1-4; D remains unclear. V was pared by 4 bases and J by 8 bases, with 8 bases between. Germline CDR1 reads SEHNR; CDR2 reads FQNEAQ (reference sequence). This CDR3 region has 12 residues. In DNA form, the CDR3 reads TGTGCCAGCAGCTCCCGAGGGGAAAAACTGTTTTTT. It translates to CASSSRGEKLFF.

V usage is TRBV20-1 and J usage is TRBJ2-7, with TRBD1 identical over 8 bases. This CDR3 spans 13 amino acids. Trimming took 6 bases from V and 0 from J; bases not matched to a gene: 4. Germline V gene sequence: CDR1 DFQATT, CDR2 SNEGSKA (reference sequence). Written as DNA, the CDR3 is TGCAGTGCCCTGGACAGGGTCTCCTACGAGCAGTACTTC. This translates into CSALDRVSYEQYF.

This clonotype has at least ten counts. The V and J genes are TRBV20-1 and TRBJ2-1, with D possibly being TRBD2 (6 bases). This CDR3 has 16 amino acids. Trimming stripped 3 bases from V and 3 bases from J, with 18 bases between. From germline, CDR1 is DFQATT and CDR2 SNEGSKA (reference sequence). CDR3: CSASPFRADYYNEQFF. The CDR3 DNA sequence: TGCAGTGCTAGCCCCTTCCGAGCGGACTACTACAATGAGCAGTTCTTC.

This clonotype has only a few counts. The chain employs TRBV12-3 or TRBV12-4 and TRBJ1-6; D gene unclear. This CDR3 is built from 11 residues. V shed 3 bases and J shed 14 bases, with 8 bases lying between them. The CDR3 nucleotides are TGTGCCAGCAGTTTCGTAGAAACCCTCCACTTT. Its translation is CASSFVETLHF.

The chain links TRBV6-2 or TRBV6-3 to TRBJ1-3; D is uncertain. The germline CDR1 and CDR2 sequences are MNHEY and SVGEGT. Trimming shortened V by 7 bases and J by 0 bases, and 4 bases separated the two germline ends. The length of the CDR3 is 12 residues. CDR3 coding DNA: TGTGCCAGCACCCGCTCTGGAAACACCATATATTTT. Protein sequence: CASTRSGNTIYF.

V and J are TRBV4-1 and TRBJ2-1; 8 bases agree with TRBD2. J was trimmed by 3 bases and V by 0 bases; bases with no gene match: 4. The germline gives CDR1 MGHRA, CDR2 YSYEKL. CDR3 length equals 16 residues. This chain's CDR3 is CASSQDWAGGYNEQFF. For the CDR3, the DNA is TGCGCCAGCAGCCAAGACTGGGCGGGGGGCTACAATGAGCAGTTCTTC.

The CDR3 loop is CASSIQAGEPYEQYF. The CDR3 nucleotides are TGTGCCAGCAGTATCCAAGCGGGAGAACCCTACGAGCAGTACTTC. The V and J genes are TRBV2 and TRBJ2-7; 8 bases agree with TRBD2. Germline V lookup: CDR1 SNHLY, CDR2 FYNNEI. This CDR3 is built from 15 residues. The V gene end was trimmed by 5 bases and the J gene end by 2 bases; junction bases not matched to a gene: 8.

This rearrangement joins TRBV10-2 to TRBJ2-4, with TRBD2 matching over 11 bases. Germline trimming cut 0 bases from V and 5 bases from J; bases unmatched to any gene: 15. CDR3 size: 20 residues. Germline CDR1 WSHSY, CDR2 SAAADI. Here the CDR3 DNA reads TGCGCCAGCAGTGAGTCCCGCTTGACTAGCGGGAACCCCTACCAAAACATTCAGTACTTC. Protein product: CASSESRLTSGNPYQNIQYF.

This clonotype appeared a few times. J is TRBJ2-7 and V is TRBV20-1; D assignment may be TRBD1 or TRBD2 (5 bases each). This CDR3 is built from 12 residues. V was trimmed by 3 bases and J by 3 bases, leaving 9 bases between them. Germline CDR1 reads DFQATT; CDR2 reads SNEGSKA (reference sequence). CDR3 sequence reads: CSASGTNYEQYF. In DNA form, the CDR3 reads TGCAGTGCTAGCGGGACGAACTACGAGCAGTACTTC.

There are a few counts of this clonotype. V usage is TRBV5-4 and J usage is TRBJ2-1; D is unclear. This CDR3 is 15 amino acids long. Trimming cost V 0 bases and J 1 base, with 8 bases left between them. The germline V gene encodes CDR1 SGHNT and CDR2 YYREEE (reference sequence). The CDR3 DNA is TGTGCCAGCAGCTTGGGCAGGTCATCCTACAATGAGCAGTTCTTC. Translation: CASSLGRSSYNEQFF.

The chain recombines TRBV4-2 with TRBJ2-5, with D possibly matching TRBD1 (6 bases). This CDR3 is built from 14 residues. V lost 3 bases, J lost 0 bases, and 8 bases lay in between. The germline CDR1 and CDR2 sequences are LGHNA and YNFKEQ. The CDR3: CASSQTGYQETQYF. CDR3 DNA sequence: TGTGCCAGCAGCCAGACAGGTTACCAAGAGACCCAGTACTTC.

The chain combines TRBV18 with TRBJ1-2, with TRBD1 as a possible D gene (5 bases). CDR3 length equals 17 residues. V was pared by 2 bases and J by 2 bases, with 18 bases between. CDR1 is KGHSH and CDR2 is LQKENI in the germline V gene. DNA of the CDR3: TGTGCCAGCTCACCATTTGAGGTCGCAGGGCCGAACTATGGCTACACCTTC. The encoded protein is CASSPFEVAGPNYGYTF.

There are many counts of this clonotype. The rearrangement uses TRBV6-5 and TRBJ2-7; the D gene is possibly TRBD2 (5 bases). Deletions cut 4 bases from V and 0 bases from J, with 10 bases between. In germline, CDR1 is MNHEY, CDR2 SVGAGI. The CDR3 consists of 14 residues. The CDR3 sequence: CASSSPGISYEQYF. The CDR3 nucleotides are TGTGCCAGCAGTTCCCCCGGGATCTCCTACGAGCAGTACTTC.

This clonotype was observed a few times. CDR3 bases: TGCAGTGCTAGAGGGGTCTACGGGAAATACAATGAGCAGTTCTTC. Translating it yields CSARGVYGKYNEQFF. The genes are TRBV20-1 and TRBJ2-1, with a tentative D call TRBD2 (5 bases). Trimming took 1 base from V and 4 from J, leaving 14 bases between them. The CDR3 consists of 15 residues. Germline values: CDR1 DFQATT, CDR2 SNEGSKA (reference sequence).

The rearrangement links TRBV18 to TRBJ1-3; D is undetermined. CDR3 length: 14 residues. Germline values: CDR1 KGHSH, CDR2 LQKENI. V gave up 3 bases and J gave up 0 bases, with 6 bases separating them. The chain's CDR3 is CASSPGSSGNTIYF. CDR3 DNA sequence: TGTGCCAGCTCACCGGGGTCCTCTGGAAACACCATATATTTT.

This chain connects TRBV5-1 to TRBJ2-5; D tentatively reads TRBD1 or TRBD2 (5 bases each). The V and J ends lost 4 bases and 5 bases respectively, with 12 bases between them. From germline, CDR1 is SGHRS and CDR2 YFSETQ. CDR3 length: 13 residues. DNA of the CDR3: TGCGCCAGCAGCGCCCGGGACGGGGAGACCCAGTACTTC. Translation gives CASSARDGETQYF.

The sample holds a few counts of this clonotype. The rearrangement joins TRBV20-1 to TRBJ1-6, with 10 bases identical to TRBD1. Looked up from germline, CDR1 is DFQATT and CDR2 is SNEGSKA (reference sequence). The length of the CDR3 is 16 residues. After removal of 2 bases from V and 3 bases from J, the junction contained 4 bases not matched to a gene. The DNA of the CDR3 is TGCAGTGCTAGACTCCGGGACAGGGGCTATAATTCACCCCTCCACTTT. Its translation: CSARLRDRGYNSPLHF.

The chain links TRBV3-1 to TRBJ2-5, with D tentatively TRBD2 (6 bases). Looked up from germline, CDR1 is LGHDT and CDR2 is YNNKEL (reference sequence). The ends were cut back, 4 bases at V and 5 bases at J, with 14 bases in the middle. This CDR3 comprises 14 residues. The DNA for the CDR3 is TGTGCCAGCAGCCCCGGGAGTCGGGCGGAGACCCAGTACTTC. Translating it yields CASSPGSRAETQYF.

This chain uses TRBV28 with TRBJ2-7, with no clear D. Between the trimmed V and J ends, which lost 10 bases and 4 bases, there was a span of 17 bases. The CDR3 loop spans 13 amino acids. Germline V lookup: CDR1 MDHEN, CDR2 SYDVKM. This CDR3 reads CATEAPAKYEQYF. The CDR3 region has the DNA TGTGCCACCGAGGCCCCCGCTAAGTACGAGCAGTACTTC.

V gene TRBV20-1 combines with J gene TRBJ2-7; the match to TRBD2 covers 9 bases. The germline V gene has CDR1 DFQATT and CDR2 SNEGSKA (reference sequence). The junction had 13 bases not matched to a gene; V was cut back by 6 bases and J by 4 bases. The CDR3 consists of 15 residues. The CDR3 bases are TGCAGTGCCAACGCCAATAGCGGGAGTCTTTACGAGCAGTACTTC. Encoded protein: CSANANSGSLYEQYF.

This clonotype was recorded many times. V gene TRBV27 combines with J gene TRBJ2-7; D ambiguous. V was pared by 2 bases and J by 1 base, with 9 bases between. Germline lookup yields CDR1 MNHEY and CDR2 SMNVEV (reference sequence). The CDR3 is 14 amino acids. This CDR3 reads CASSLTRKSYEQYF. CDR3 bases: TGTGCCAGCAGTTTAACCAGGAAGTCCTACGAGCAGTACTTC.

Only one count was recorded for this clonotype. The V call is TRBV5-1, the J call TRBJ1-1; TRBD1 matches at 9 bases. The CDR3 has 15 amino acids. CDR1 and CDR2 from the germline V gene are SGHRS and YFSETQ. V shed 4 bases, J shed 6 bases, and the junction held 10 bases outside the gene matches. The CDR3 bases are TGCGCCAGCAGCCAGTCGGGACAGGGAGGCGCTGAAGCTTTCTTT. It codes for CASSQSGQGGAEAFF. The full variable domain, its missing parts supplied by reference TRBV5-1 and TRBJ1-1, is KAGVTQTPRYLIKTRGQQVTLSCSPISGHRSVSWYQQTPGQGLQFLFEYFSETQRNKGNFPGRFSGRQFSNSRSEMNVSTLELGDSALYLCASSQSGQGGAEAFFGQGTRLTVV.

Only a few counts were recorded for this clonotype. The rearrangement uses TRBV7-9 and TRBJ2-7; 8 bases line up with TRBD2. The CDR3 is 14 residues long. Germline V CDR1 and CDR2: SEHNR, FQNEAQ (reference sequence). J lost 0 bases, V lost 7 bases, and 5 bases had no gene match. The CDR3 DNA reads as TGTGCCAGCAACGGCGGGGGGAGCTCCTACGAGCAGTACTTC. Its translation is CASNGGGSSYEQYF.

The chain has TRBV28 and TRBJ2-7; no definite D call. The ends were cut back, 7 bases at V and 1 base at J, with 14 bases in the middle. Germline CDR1 MDHEN, CDR2 SYDVKM. The CDR3 sequence is 14 residues long. CDR3 region: CASTRGPLSYEQYF. The CDR3 nucleotides are TGTGCCAGCACCCGCGGCCCCCTATCCTACGAGCAGTACTTC.

The chain carries TRBV14 and TRBJ2-3; 8 nucleotides agree with TRBD2. J was trimmed by 0 bases and V by 4 bases; bases with no gene match: 6. CDR3 length: 16 amino acids. Per the germline V gene, CDR1 is SGHDN and CDR2 is FVKESK. In nucleotides, the CDR3 is TGTGCCAGCAGCCGAGGGGCTAGCGGGAGCACAGATACGCAGTATTTT. Encoded protein: CASSRGASGSTDTQYF.

This sequence joins TRBV4-1 and TRBJ1-1, with 10 bases lining up with TRBD1. This CDR3 spans 15 amino acids. V shed 4 bases and J 11 bases; nucleotides not matched to a gene: 13. CDR1 and CDR2 (germline): MGHRA, YSYEKL. The DNA for the CDR3 is TGCGCCAGCAGCCCGGGACAGGGGCCCGAAGGTGAGGCTTTCTTT. As protein: CASSPGQGPEGEAFF.

The chain uses TRBV29-1 and TRBJ2-6; tentatively, D is TRBD2 (6 bases). Looked up from germline, CDR1 is SQVTM and CDR2 is ANQGSEA. The CDR3 contains 14 residues. Trimming pared 6 bases from V and 4 bases from J, leaving 13 bases between. CDR3 in amino acids: CSVGGGVGANVLTF. The CDR3, as DNA: TGCAGCGTCGGGGGTGGCGTCGGGGCCAACGTCCTGACTTTC.

This chain joins TRBV6-4 and TRBJ2-4; no clear D gene. Germline V gene sequence: CDR1 MRHNA, CDR2 SNTAGT. This CDR3 comprises 15 residues. V gave up 3 bases and J gave up 6 bases, with 15 bases separating them. CDR3 sequence: CASSDSGVAGNIQYF. DNA for the CDR3: TGTGCCAGCAGTGATTCTGGGGTTGCTGGAAACATTCAGTACTTC.